Listed here are 15 T cell receptor beta chains from one sample, sequenced in a study of blood T cell repertoires in COVID-19. The method was immunoSEQ multiplex PCR; TCRdb's version includes in-frame clones alone and lacks a portion of them. In the table there are some 460,000 clones, around 89% of which are singletons. Sequenced input: peripheral blood. Every receptor here comes from a woman younger than 45 with acute or convalescent COVID-19.

The chain recombines TRBV18 with TRBJ1-2, with D perhaps TRBD1 (5 bases). The CDR3 has 13 amino acids. The germline V gene has CDR1 KGHSH and CDR2 LQKENI. Trimming removed 4 bases at V and 3 bases at J, with 9 bases between. The DNA of the CDR3 is TGTGCCAGCTCACTTGGGACTGACTATGGCTACACCTTC. Translated, it gives CASSLGTDYGYTF.

This clone was recorded once. The V call is TRBV7-9, the J call TRBJ1-2; 9 bases line up with TRBD1. With V trimmed by 3 bases and J by 8 bases, 7 bases remained unmatched. The germline CDR1 and CDR2 sequences are SEHNR and FQNEAQ (reference sequence). There are 14 residues in the CDR3. The CDR3 sequence is CASSLGQGGIGYTF. The CDR3 DNA follows: TGTGCCAGCAGCTTGGGACAGGGAGGAATAGGCTACACCTTC.

J is TRBJ2-1 and V is TRBV2, with 8 positions matching TRBD2. The germline V gene has CDR1 SNHLY and CDR2 FYNNEI. J was trimmed by 6 bases and V by 4 bases; bases with no gene match: 11. This CDR3 region has 16 residues. CDR3 sequence reads: CASSGPRSGGSNEQFF. The CDR3 bases are TGTGCCAGCAGTGGCCCAAGGAGCGGGGGTAGCAATGAGCAGTTCTTC.

J is TRBJ2-3 and V is TRBV28, with 9 bases fitting TRBD1. From germline, CDR1 is MDHEN and CDR2 SYDVKM. V shed 6 bases, J shed 6 bases, and the junction held 10 bases outside the gene matches. The CDR3 totals 15 residues. As DNA, the CDR3 is TGTGCCAGCAGACACCGGGACAGGGAAACGGATACGCAGTATTTT. Its translation: CASRHRDRETDTQYF.

This clone appeared once. This sequence joins TRBV9 and TRBJ1-4; perhaps TRBD1 as D (5 bases). The CDR3 is made up of 15 amino acids. Germline V gives CDR1 SGDLS, CDR2 YYNGEE. V was trimmed by 0 bases and J by 8 bases, leaving 14 bases between them. CDR3 in amino acids: CASSVEGQGGEKLFF. In DNA form, the CDR3 reads TGTGCCAGCAGCGTAGAGGGGCAGGGCGGCGAAAAACTGTTTTTT.

This chain uses TRBV28 with TRBJ2-1; 8 bases map to TRBD2. This CDR3 comprises 17 residues. Per the germline V gene, CDR1 is MDHEN and CDR2 is SYDVKM. After removal of 8 bases from V and 0 bases from J, the junction contained 12 bases not matched to a gene. The CDR3 region is CASRSQTGGSSYNEQFF. The CDR3 DNA follows: TGTGCCAGCCGATCCCAGACGGGGGGGAGCTCCTACAATGAGCAGTTCTTC.

The rearrangement uses TRBV6-5 and TRBJ2-2, with 10 nucleotides matching TRBD2. Germline V gene lookup returns CDR1 MNHEY and CDR2 SVGAGI. V shed 4 bases and J 6 bases; nucleotides not matched to a gene: 5. CDR3 length: 15 amino acids. The CDR3 reads CASSWQRGGPGELFF. For the CDR3, the DNA is TGTGCCAGCAGTTGGCAGCGGGGGGGCCCCGGGGAGCTGTTTTTT.

The chain employs TRBV25-1 and TRBJ1-6, with D perhaps matching TRBD1 (6 bases). The V end lost 2 bases, the J end lost 7 bases, and 12 bases lay between the germline ends. This CDR3 is 15 amino acids long. Germline lookup yields CDR1 MGHDK and CDR2 SYGVNS. The CDR3 region has the DNA TGTGCCAGCAGTGAACAGGGGTTTAAAAATTCACCCCTCCACTTT. Translation gives CASSEQGFKNSPLHF.

This clone was recorded a few times. V and J are TRBV5-1 and TRBJ2-3; TRBD2 aligns across 7 bases. V trimming: 2 bases; J trimming: 8 bases; junction bases outside the gene matches: 5. This CDR3 spans 13 amino acids. The V gene's germline CDR1 is SGHRS and CDR2 YFSETQ. DNA for the CDR3: TGCGCCAGCAGCTTTACTAGCGAGGGTACGCAGTATTTT. Translating gives CASSFTSEGTQYF.

V gene TRBV6-5 combines with J gene TRBJ2-7; D perhaps matches TRBD2 (6 bases). From germline, CDR1 is MNHEY and CDR2 SVGAGI. V was cut by 8 bases and J by 4 bases, with 12 bases left in between. The CDR3 has 12 residues. The CDR3 DNA is TGTGCCAGCTCCCCGGGGGAGTACGAGCAGTACTTC. This translates into CASSPGEYEQYF.

The genes are TRBV14 and TRBJ2-5; D remains unclear. Per germline, CDR1 SGHDN and CDR2 FVKESK. V was shortened by 1 base and J by 4 bases, with 7 bases between the two germline ends. The CDR3 contains 13 residues. CDR3 sequence: CASSQALRETQYF. CDR3 nucleotide sequence: TGTGCCAGCAGCCAAGCTCTCCGAGAGACCCAGTACTTC.

The chain couples TRBV11-2 to TRBJ1-1; D possibly corresponds to TRBD1 (5 bases). CDR3 size: 15 residues. The V and J ends lost 0 bases and 3 bases respectively, with 11 bases between them. Germline V CDR1 and CDR2: SGHAT, FQNNGV. CDR3 DNA sequence: TGTGCCAGCAGCTTAGATCCCTTAGGGGACACTGAAGCTTTCTTT. Its translation: CASSLDPLGDTEAFF. The whole variable domain, remainder taken from reference TRBV11-2 and TRBJ1-1, is EAGVAQSPRYKIIEKRQSVAFWCNPISGHATLYWYQQILGQGPKLLIQFQNNGVVDDSQLPKDRFSAERLKGVDSTLKIQPAKLEDSAVYLCASSLDPLGDTEAFFGQGTRLTVV.

The rearrangement links TRBV7-2 to TRBJ1-1, with D perhaps TRBD1 (6 bases). The CDR3 is 12 amino acids. Trimming removed 5 bases at V and 10 bases at J, with 14 bases between. Looked up from germline, CDR1 is SGHTA and CDR2 is FQGNSA. The CDR3 region is CASSPTGFRAFF. CDR3 in DNA: TGTGCCAGCAGCCCAACAGGGTTTCGAGCTTTCTTT.

CDR3 residues: CASSQVLGGGSYNEQFF. The CDR3, as DNA: TGTGCCAGCAGCCAAGTGCTGGGCGGGGGTTCTTACAATGAGCAGTTCTTC. The V and J genes are TRBV3-1 (or the pseudogene TRBV3-2) and TRBJ2-1, with 7 bases fitting TRBD2. The CDR3 extends over 17 amino acids. Germline V gene sequence: CDR1 LGHDT, CDR2 YNNKEL (reference sequence). The V gene end was trimmed by 1 base and the J gene end by 4 bases; junction bases not matched to a gene: 10.

This clone is a singleton in its sample. The chain employs TRBV6-5 and TRBJ2-5; TRBD2 agrees at 8 bases. The CDR3 has 15 amino acids. Trimming took 3 bases from V and 5 from J; bases not matched to a gene: 8. Germline CDR1 MNHEY, CDR2 SVGAGI. Here the CDR3 reads CASSYITGGPETQYF. DNA of the CDR3: TGTGCCAGCAGTTATATTACGGGGGGGCCTGAGACCCAGTACTTC.